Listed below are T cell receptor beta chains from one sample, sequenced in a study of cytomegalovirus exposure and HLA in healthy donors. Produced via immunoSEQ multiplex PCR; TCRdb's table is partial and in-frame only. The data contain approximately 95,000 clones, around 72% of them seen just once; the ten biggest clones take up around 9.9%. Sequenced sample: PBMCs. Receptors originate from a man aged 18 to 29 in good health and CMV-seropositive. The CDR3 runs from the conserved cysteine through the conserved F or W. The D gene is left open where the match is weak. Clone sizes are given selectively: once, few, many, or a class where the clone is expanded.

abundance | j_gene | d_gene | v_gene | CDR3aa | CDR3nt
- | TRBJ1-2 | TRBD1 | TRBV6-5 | CASSEDRAYGYTF | TGTGCCAGCAGCGAAGACAGGGCATATGGCTACACCTTC
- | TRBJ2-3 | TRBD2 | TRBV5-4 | CASSIQRGASTDTQYF | TGTGCCAGCAGCATCCAGCGGGGGGCCAGCACAGATACGCAGTATTTT
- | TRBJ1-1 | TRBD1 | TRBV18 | CASSPRQGVGDTEAFF | TGTGCCAGCTCACCTCGACAGGGGGTAGGGGACACTGAAGCTTTCTTT
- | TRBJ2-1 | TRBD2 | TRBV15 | CATSRGASGGVGEQFF | TGTGCCACCAGCAGAGGGGCAAGCGGGGGGGTTGGTGAGCAGTTCTTC
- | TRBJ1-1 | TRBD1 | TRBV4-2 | CASSQGDRNTEAFF | TGTGCCAGCAGCCAAGGGGACAGGAACACTGAAGCTTTCTTT
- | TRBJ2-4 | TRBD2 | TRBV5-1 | CASSLGLAGGPKNIQYF | TGCGCCAGCAGCTTAGGACTAGCGGGGGGGCCCAAAAACATTCAGTACTTC
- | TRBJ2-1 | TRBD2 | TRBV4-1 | CASSQEATSGRQQFF | TGCGCCAGCAGCCAAGAGGCGACTAGCGGGCGACAGCAGTTCTTC
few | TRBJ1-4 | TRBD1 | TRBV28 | CASSLYSGQGSEKLFF | TGTGCCAGCAGTTTATATTCGGGACAGGGGAGTGAAAAACTGTTTTTT
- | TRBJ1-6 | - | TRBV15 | CATRYSSGQRNSPLHF | TGTGCCACCAGGTATAGCTCTGGACAGAGAAATTCACCCCTCCACTTT
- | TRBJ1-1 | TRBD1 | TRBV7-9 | CASSLGDRLNTEAFF | TGTGCCAGCAGCTTAGGGGACAGACTGAACACTGAAGCTTTCTTT
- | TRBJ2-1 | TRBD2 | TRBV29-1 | CSVLGLAGARSSYNEQFF | TGCAGCGTCCTTGGACTAGCGGGGGCCAGGAGCTCCTACAATGAGCAGTTCTTC
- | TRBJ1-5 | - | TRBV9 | CASSLGGEQPQHF | TGTGCCAGCAGCTTGGGAGGTGAGCAGCCCCAGCATTTT
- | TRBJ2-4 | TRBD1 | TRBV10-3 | CAISGQGENIQYF | TGTGCCATCAGCGGACAGGGAGAAAACATTCAGTACTTC
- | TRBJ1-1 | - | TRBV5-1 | CASSGLGMNTEAFF | TGCGCCAGCAGCGGACTCGGGATGAACACTGAAGCTTTCTTT
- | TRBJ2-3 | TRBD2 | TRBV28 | CATNGGGPDTQYF | TGTGCCACCAACGGGGGGGGCCCAGATACGCAGTATTTT
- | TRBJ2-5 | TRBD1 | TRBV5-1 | CASSMPGGAEETQYF | TGCGCCAGCAGCATGCCAGGGGGCGCGGAGGAGACCCAGTACTTC
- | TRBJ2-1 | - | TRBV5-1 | CASSLSPVRDEQFF | TGCGCCAGCAGCCTGAGCCCAGTTCGGGATGAGCAGTTCTTC
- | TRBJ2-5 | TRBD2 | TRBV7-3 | CASSPHEGGETQYF | TGTGCCAGCAGCCCTCATGAGGGAGGGGAGACCCAGTACTTC
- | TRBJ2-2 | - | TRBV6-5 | CASRLAQGRELFF | TGTGCCAGCAGACTCGCCCAGGGGAGGGAGCTGTTTTTT
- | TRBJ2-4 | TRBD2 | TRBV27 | CASSLSFGGGLAGDIQYF | TGTGCCAGCAGTTTATCGTTCGGGGGGGGATTAGCCGGGGACATTCAGTACTTC
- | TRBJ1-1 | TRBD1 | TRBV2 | CASGRQGTEAFF | TGTGCCAGCGGCCGACAGGGGACTGAAGCTTTCTTT
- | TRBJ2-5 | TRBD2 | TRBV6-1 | CASRPIAGGQETQYF | TGTGCCAGCAGACCCATAGCGGGGGGGCAAGAGACCCAGTACTTC
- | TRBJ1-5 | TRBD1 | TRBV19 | CASSISTGGLQPQHF | TGTGCCAGTAGTATATCCACAGGGGGTTTGCAGCCCCAGCATTTT
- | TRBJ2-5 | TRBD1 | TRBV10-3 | CAISESTGRETQYF | TGTGCCATCAGTGAGTCGACAGGGCGAGAGACCCAGTACTTC
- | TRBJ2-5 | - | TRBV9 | CASSAAPGGGETQYF | TGTGCCAGCAGCGCAGCTCCGGGGGGCGGGGAGACCCAGTACTTC
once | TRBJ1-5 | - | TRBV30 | CAWSQGLDQPQHF | TGTGCCTGGAGCCAGGGATTGGACCAGCCCCAGCATTTT
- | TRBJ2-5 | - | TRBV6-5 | CASSYSTAQETQYF | TGTGCCAGCAGTTACTCGACAGCCCAAGAGACCCAGTACTTC
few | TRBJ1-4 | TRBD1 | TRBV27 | CASRGQGREKLFF | TGTGCCAGCAGGGGACAGGGGCGTGAAAAACTGTTTTTT
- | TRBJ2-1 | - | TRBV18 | CASSPPRLSNEQFF | TGTGCCAGCTCACCACCGCGCCTTAGCAATGAGCAGTTCTTC
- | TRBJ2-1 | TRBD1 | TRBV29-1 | CSVWDRVESGYNEQFF | TGCAGCGTTTGGGACAGGGTAGAATCGGGGTACAATGAGCAGTTCTTC